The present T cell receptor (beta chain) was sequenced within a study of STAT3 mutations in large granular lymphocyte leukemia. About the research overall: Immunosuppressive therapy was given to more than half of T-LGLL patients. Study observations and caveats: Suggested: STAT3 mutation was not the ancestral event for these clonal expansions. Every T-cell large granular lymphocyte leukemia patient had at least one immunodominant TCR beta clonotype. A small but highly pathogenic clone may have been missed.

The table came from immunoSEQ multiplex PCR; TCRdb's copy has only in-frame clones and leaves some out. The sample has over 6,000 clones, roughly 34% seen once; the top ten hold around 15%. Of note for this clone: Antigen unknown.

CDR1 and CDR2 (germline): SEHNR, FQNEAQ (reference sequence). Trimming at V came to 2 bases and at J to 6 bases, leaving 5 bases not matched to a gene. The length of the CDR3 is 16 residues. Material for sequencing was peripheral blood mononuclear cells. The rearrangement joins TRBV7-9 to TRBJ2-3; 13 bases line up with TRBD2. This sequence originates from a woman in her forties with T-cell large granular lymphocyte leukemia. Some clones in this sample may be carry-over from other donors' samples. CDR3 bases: TGTGCCAGCAGCTTAAGGACTAGCGGGGGAGGGGATACGCAGTATTTT. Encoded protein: CASSLRTSGGGDTQYF.